This TCR beta chain was recovered during a study of T cells in Graves' hyperthyroidism and ophthalmopathy. Study as a whole: It was at initial diagnosis, before any treatment, that peripheral blood was collected. Study results and limitations: Most thyroid clonotypes with frequency above 0.001 were detected in blood. It was a median 6.5 months before onset that the model predicted ophthalmopathy.

This clonotype was observed a few times. Its antigen is as yet unknown. Amplified TCR beta CDR3 regions came from RNA transcripts. A first-round RT-PCR of the TCR CDR3 used the HTBI primer set. TCRdb fed the multiplex PCR reads into MiXCR, producing one record per CDR3 protein. The sample has some 300,000 distinct CDR3 sequences; around a fifth are singletons. With duration under 3 months, ophthalmopathy was active: Clinical Activity Score at least 3, NOSPECS at least 4. Germline loops: CDR1 MDHEN, CDR2 SYDVKM. V lost 8 bases, J lost 4 bases, and 2 bases stayed unmatched. This CDR3 comprises 12 residues.

The chain links TRBV28 to TRBJ2-1; 7 positions match TRBD1. Sequencing used blood. This clonotype originated in a middle-aged man with Graves' ophthalmopathy. CDR3 nucleotides: TGTGCCAGCCACAGGGGATACAATGAGCAGTTCTTC. Protein sequence: CASHRGYNEQFF. Full variable domain (remainder filled in from reference TRBV28 and TRBJ2-1): DVKVTQSSRYLVKRTGEKVFLECVQDMDHENMFWYRQDPGLGLRLIYFSYDVKMKEKGDIPEGYSVSREKKERFSLILESASTNQTSMYLCASHRGYNEQFFGPGTRLTVL.